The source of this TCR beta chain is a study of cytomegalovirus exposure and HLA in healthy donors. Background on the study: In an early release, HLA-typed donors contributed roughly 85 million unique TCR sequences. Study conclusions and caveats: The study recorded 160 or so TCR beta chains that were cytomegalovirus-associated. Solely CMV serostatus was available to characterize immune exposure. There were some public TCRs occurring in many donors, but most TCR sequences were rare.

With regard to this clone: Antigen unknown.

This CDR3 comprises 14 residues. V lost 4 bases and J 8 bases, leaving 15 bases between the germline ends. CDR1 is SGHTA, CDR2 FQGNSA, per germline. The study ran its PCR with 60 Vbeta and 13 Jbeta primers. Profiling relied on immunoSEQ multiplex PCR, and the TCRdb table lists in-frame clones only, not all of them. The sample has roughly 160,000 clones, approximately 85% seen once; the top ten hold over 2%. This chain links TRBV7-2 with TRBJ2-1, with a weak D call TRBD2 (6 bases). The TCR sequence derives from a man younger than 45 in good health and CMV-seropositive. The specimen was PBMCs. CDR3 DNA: TGTGCCAGCAGCTCTAGGGCCCCGGGAGATGAGCAGTTCTTC. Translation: CASSSRAPGDEQFF.